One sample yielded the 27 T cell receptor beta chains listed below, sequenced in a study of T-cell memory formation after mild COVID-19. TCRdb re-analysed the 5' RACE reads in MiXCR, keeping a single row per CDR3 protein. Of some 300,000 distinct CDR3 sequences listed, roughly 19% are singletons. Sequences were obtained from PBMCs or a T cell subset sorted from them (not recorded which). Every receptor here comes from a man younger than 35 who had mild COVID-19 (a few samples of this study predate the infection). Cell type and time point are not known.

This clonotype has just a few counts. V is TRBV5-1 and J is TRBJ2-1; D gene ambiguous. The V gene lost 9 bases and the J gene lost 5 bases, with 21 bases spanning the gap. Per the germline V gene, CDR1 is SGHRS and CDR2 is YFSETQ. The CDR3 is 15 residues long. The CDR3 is CATRTGPQLHNEQFF. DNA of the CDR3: TGCGCCACTCGTACCGGGCCCCAGCTTCACAATGAGCAGTTCTTC.

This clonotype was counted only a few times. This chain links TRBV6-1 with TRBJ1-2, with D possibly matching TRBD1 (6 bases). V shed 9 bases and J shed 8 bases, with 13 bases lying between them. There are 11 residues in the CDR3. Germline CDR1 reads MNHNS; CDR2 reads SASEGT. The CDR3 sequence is CASEVRGGYTF. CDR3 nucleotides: TGTGCCAGTGAAGTGAGGGGGGGCTACACCTTC.

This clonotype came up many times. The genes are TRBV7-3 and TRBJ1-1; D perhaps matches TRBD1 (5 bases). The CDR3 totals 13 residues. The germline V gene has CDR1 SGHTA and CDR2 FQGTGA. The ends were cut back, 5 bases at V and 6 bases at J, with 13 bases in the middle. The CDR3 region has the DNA TGTGCCAGCAGCCCGAGAGGGGTCGCTGAAGCTTTCTTT. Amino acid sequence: CASSPRGVAEAFF. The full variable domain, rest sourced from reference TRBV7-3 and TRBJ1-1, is GAGVSQTPSNKVTEKGKYVELRCDPISGHTALYWYRQSLGQGPEFLIYFQGTGAADDSGLPNDRFFAVRPEGSVSTLKIQRTERGDSAVYLCASSPRGVAEAFFGQGTRLTVV.

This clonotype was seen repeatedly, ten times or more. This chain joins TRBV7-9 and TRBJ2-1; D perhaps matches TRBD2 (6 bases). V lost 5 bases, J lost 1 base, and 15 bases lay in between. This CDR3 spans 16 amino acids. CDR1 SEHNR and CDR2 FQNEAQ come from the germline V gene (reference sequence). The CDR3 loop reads CASSPDDGRSYNEQFF. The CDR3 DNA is TGTGCCAGCAGCCCTGATGACGGGAGATCCTACAATGAGCAGTTCTTC.

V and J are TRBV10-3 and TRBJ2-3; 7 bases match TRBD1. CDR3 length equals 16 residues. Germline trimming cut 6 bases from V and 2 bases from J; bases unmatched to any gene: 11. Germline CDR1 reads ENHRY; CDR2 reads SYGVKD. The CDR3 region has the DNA TGTGCCATCAGCTACAGGGGCAAGGACTCCACAGATACGCAGTATTTT. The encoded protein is CAISYRGKDSTDTQYF.

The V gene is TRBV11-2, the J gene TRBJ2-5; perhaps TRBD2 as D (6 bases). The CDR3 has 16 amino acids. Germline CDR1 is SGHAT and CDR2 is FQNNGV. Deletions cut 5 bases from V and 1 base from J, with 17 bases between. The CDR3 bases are TGTGCCAGCAGCCCGGGAGATAGGGCTCTCCAAGAGACCCAGTACTTC. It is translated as CASSPGDRALQETQYF.

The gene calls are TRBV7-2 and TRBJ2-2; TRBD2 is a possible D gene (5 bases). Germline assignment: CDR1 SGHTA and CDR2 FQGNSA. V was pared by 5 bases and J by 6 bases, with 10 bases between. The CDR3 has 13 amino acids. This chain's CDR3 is CASSPPGSGELFF. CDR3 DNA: TGTGCCAGCAGCCCCCCGGGGTCCGGGGAGCTGTTTTTT.

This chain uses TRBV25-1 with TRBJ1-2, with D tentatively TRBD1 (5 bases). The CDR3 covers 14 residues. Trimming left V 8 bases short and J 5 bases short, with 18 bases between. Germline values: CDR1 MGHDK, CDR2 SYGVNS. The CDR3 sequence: CASRDTGGDYGYTF. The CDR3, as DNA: TGTGCCAGCCGAGATACGGGGGGAGATTATGGCTACACCTTC.

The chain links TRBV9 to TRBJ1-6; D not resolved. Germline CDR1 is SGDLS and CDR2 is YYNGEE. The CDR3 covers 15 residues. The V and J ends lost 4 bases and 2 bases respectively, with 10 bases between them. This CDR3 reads CASSSGAAYNSPLHF. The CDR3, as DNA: TGTGCCAGCAGCTCCGGCGCCGCCTATAATTCACCCCTCCACTTT. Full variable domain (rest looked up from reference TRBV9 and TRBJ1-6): DSGVTQTPKHLITATGQRVTLRCSPRSGDLSVYWYQQSLDQGLQFLIQYYNGEERAKGNILERFSAQQFPDLHSELNLSSLELGDSALYFCASSSGAAYNSPLHFGNGTRLTVT.

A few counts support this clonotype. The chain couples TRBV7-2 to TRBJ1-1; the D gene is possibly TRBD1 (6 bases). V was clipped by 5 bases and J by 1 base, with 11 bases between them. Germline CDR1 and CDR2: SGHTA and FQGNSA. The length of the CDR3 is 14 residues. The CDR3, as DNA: TGTGCCAGCAGCATATGGACAGCGAACACTGAAGCTTTCTTT. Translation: CASSIWTANTEAFF.

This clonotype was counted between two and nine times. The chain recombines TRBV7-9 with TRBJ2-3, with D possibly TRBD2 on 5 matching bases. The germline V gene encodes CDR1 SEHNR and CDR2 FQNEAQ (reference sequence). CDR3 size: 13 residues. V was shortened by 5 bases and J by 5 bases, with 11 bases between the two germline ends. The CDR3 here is CASSTSGIDTQYF. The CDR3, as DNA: TGTGCCAGCAGCACGTCGGGGATAGATACGCAGTATTTT.

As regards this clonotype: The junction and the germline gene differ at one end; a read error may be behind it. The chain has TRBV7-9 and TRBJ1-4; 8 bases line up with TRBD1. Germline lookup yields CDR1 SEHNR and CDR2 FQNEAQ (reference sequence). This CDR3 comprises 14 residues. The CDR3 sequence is CARSLARQGEKLFF. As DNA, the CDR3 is TGTGCCAGAAGCTTAGCGCGACAGGGGGAAAAACTGTTTTTT.

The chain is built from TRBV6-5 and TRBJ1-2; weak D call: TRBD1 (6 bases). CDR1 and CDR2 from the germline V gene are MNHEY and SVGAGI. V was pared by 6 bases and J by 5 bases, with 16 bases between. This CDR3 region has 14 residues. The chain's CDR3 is CASSRTVVGYGYTF. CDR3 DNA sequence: TGTGCCAGCAGCCGGACAGTGGTGGGGTATGGCTACACCTTC.

The CDR3 DNA follows: TGCAGCTGGGGGGGGCGGAACACAGATACGCAGTATTTT. Its translation: CSWGGRNTDTQYF. J is TRBJ2-3 and V is TRBV20-1; a weak D match, TRBD2 (7 bases). CDR1 and CDR2 from the germline V gene are DFQATT and SNEGSKA (reference sequence). The CDR3 length is 13 residues.

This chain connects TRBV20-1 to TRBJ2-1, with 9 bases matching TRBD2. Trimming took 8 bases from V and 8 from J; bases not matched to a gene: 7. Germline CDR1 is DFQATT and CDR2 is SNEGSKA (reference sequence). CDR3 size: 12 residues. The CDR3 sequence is CSHRVAGDEQFF. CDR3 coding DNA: TGCAGTCACCGGGTAGCGGGGGATGAGCAGTTCTTC.

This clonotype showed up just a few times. As DNA, the CDR3 is TGTGCCAGCAGCTCCCCCATAGGGGGACAGGAGACCCAGTACTTC. The encoded protein is CASSSPIGGQETQYF. The chain combines TRBV7-2 with TRBJ2-5; 7 nucleotides agree with TRBD1. V lost 4 bases, J lost 5 bases, and 10 bases stayed unmatched. The CDR3 sequence is 15 residues long. Germline CDR1 reads SGHTA; CDR2 reads FQGNSA.

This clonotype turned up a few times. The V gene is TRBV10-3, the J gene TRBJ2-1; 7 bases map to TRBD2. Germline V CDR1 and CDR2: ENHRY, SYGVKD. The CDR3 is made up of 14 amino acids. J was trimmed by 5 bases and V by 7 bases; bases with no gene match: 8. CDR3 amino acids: CAITTGGNHNEQFF. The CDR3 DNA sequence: TGTGCCATCACAACGGGGGGAAACCACAATGAGCAGTTCTTC.

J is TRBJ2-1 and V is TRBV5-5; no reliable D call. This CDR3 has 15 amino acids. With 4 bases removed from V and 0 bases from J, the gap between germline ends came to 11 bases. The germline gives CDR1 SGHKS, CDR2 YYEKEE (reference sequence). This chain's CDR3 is CASSPVRSSYNEQFF. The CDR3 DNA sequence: TGTGCCAGCAGCCCCGTCCGAAGCTCCTACAATGAGCAGTTCTTC.

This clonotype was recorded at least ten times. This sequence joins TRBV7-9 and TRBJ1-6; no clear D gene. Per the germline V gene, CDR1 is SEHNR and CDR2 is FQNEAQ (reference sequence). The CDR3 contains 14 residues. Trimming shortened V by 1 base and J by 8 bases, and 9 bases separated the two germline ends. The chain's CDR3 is CASSLGEGYSPLHF. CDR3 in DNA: TGTGCCAGCAGCTTAGGGGAAGGTTATTCACCCCTCCACTTT.

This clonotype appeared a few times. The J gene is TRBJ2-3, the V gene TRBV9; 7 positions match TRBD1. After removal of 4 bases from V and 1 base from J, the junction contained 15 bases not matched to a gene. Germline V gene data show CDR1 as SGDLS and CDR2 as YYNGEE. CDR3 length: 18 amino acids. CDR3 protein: CASSQDIGDRVGTDTQYF. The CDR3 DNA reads TGTGCCAGCAGCCAAGATATTGGAGACAGGGTCGGCACAGATACGCAGTATTTT.

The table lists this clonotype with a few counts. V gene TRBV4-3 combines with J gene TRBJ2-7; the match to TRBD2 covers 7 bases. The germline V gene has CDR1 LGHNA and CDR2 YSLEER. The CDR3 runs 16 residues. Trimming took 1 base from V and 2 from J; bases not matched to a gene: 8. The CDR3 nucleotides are TGCGCCAGCAGCCAAGGGGGGGGGACTTTTACCTACGAGCAGTACTTC. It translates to CASSQGGGTFTYEQYF.

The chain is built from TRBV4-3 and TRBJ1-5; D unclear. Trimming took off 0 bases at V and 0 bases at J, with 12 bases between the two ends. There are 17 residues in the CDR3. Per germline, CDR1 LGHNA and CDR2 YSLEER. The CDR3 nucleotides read TGCGCCAGCAGCCAAGATATACGGATTAATAGCAATCAGCCCCAGCATTTT. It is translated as CASSQDIRINSNQPQHF.

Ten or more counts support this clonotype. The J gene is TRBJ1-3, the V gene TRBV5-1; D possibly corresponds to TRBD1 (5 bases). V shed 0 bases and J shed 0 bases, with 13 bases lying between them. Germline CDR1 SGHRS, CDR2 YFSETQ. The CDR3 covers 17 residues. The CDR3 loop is CASSLGTKTSSGNTIYF. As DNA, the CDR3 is TGCGCCAGCAGCTTGGGGACAAAAACATCCTCTGGAAACACCATATATTTT.

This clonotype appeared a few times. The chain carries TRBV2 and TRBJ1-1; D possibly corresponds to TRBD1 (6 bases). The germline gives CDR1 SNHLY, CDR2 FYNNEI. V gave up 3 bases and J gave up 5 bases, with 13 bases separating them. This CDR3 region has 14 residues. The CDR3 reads CASSEPGVRTEAFF. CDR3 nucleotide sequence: TGTGCCAGCAGTGAGCCAGGGGTAAGGACTGAAGCTTTCTTT.

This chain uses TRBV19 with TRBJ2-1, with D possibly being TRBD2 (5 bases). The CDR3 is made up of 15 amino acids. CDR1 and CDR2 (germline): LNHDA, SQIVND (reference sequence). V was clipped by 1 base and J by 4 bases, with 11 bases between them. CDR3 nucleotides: TGTGCCAGTAGTATAGGGCTACTAGGGTACAATGAGCAGTTCTTC. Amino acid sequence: CASSIGLLGYNEQFF.

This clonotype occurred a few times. The CDR3: CASSAYMNPLEQYF. The CDR3 bases are TGTGCCAGCAGCGCGTACATGAACCCTCTGGAGCAGTACTTC. The chain recombines TRBV7-3 with TRBJ2-7, with D hard to call. Germline assignment: CDR1 SGHTA and CDR2 FQGTGA. V dropped 5 bases and J dropped 7 bases, with 18 bases sitting between them. This CDR3 has 14 residues.

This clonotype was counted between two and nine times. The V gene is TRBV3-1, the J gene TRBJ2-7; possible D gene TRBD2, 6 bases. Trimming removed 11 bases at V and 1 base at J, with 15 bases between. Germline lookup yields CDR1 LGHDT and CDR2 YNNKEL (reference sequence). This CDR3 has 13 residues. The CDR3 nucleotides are TGTGCCGCAAGGAGGGCAGGGTCCTACGAGCAGTACTTC. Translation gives CAARRAGSYEQYF.